The clone carrying this TCR beta chain has just a few counts. These data belong to a study of regulatory T cells in long-lasting Graves disease. This sample's time point: newly diagnosed GD, antithyroid drugs for less than 3 months. Isolated PBMC RNA provided the starting material for the TCR library. Library construction for TCR beta used iRepertoire HTBI primers and Arm-PCR of CDR3 regions. TCRdb recomputed calls from the multiplex PCR reads with MiXCR, one row per CDR3 protein. Of some 500,000 distinct CDR3 sequences in the sample, roughly 14% were seen once. The ends lost 3 bases at V and 4 bases at J; junction bases unmatched: 7. Germline CDR1 is MGHDK and CDR2 is SYGVNS. CDR3 length: 16 residues. These data also formed part of another study, on T cells in Graves' hyperthyroidism and ophthalmopathy.

The chain links TRBV25-1 to TRBJ2-5; 11 positions match TRBD2. This TCR was sampled from a man aged 25-40 years with Graves disease. The sample in question was peripheral blood mononuclear cells (PBMCs), obtained at new diagnosis, from a patient treated with antithyroid drugs. CDR3 nucleotide sequence: TGTGCCAGCAGTGACCTCACTAGCGGGAGACGAGAGACCCAGTACTTC. Residues: CASSDLTSGRRETQYF.